The clone carrying this T cell receptor (beta chain) was recorded a few times. Antigen specificity is unknown. These data originate in a study of beta chain features in type 1 diabetes. The CDR3 runs to 13 residues. V shed 6 bases and J shed 2 bases, with 9 bases lying between them. The germline gives CDR1 MNHNY, CDR2 SVGAGI (reference sequence). What was sequenced were expressed TCRB transcripts, since all of the isolated RNA had been reverse transcribed. The assay was immunoSEQ multiplex PCR, and TCRdb's table has in-frame clones only and misses some. This table has under 450,000 clones, around 14% appearing once. Study-wide results and caveats: At VDJ recombination sites, type 1 diabetes patients had fewer insertions and more deleted nucleotides. It was among patients, rather than healthy donors, that naive, central memory and Treg TCRB repertoires appeared more similar.

This receptor was obtained from a young man in good health. The material sequenced was naive CD4+ T cells from blood. The chain couples TRBV6-6 to TRBJ2-3; possibly TRBD2 for D (6 bases). CDR3 nucleotides: TGTGCCAGCAGAGGACTACACACAGATACGCAGTATTTT. It yields the protein CASRGLHTDTQYF.